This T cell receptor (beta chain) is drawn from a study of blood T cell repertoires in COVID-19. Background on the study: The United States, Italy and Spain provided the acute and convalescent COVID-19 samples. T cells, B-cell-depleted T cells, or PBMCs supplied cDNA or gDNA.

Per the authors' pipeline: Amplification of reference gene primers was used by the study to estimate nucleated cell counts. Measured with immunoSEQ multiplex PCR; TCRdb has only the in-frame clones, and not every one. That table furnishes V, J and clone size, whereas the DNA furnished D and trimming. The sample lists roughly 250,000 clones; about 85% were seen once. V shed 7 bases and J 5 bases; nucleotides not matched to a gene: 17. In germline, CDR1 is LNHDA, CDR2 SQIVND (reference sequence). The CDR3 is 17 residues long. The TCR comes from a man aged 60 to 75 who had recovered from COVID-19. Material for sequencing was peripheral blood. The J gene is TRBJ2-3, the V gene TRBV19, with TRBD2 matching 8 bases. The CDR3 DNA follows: TGTGCCAGTAAAGGGGACGGGGAGCGGGGGTCGGGAGATACGCAGTATTTT. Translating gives CASKGDGERGSGDTQYF.